The 19 T cell receptor beta chains given below trace back to one sample, sequenced in a study of T-cell memory formation after mild COVID-19. TCRdb re-derived calls from the 5' RACE reads in MiXCR, one entry per CDR3 protein. The data hold hundreds of thousands of distinct CDR3 sequences, with 18% observed a single time. Material: PBMCs or a T cell subset sorted from them (not recorded which). These TCRs come from an adult woman who had mild COVID-19 (a few samples of this study predate the infection). Cell type and time point are not known.

This clonotype has just a few counts. The rearrangement uses TRBV7-9 and TRBJ2-5, with TRBD2 matching over 7 bases. CDR1 is SEHNR, CDR2 FQNEAQ, per germline (reference sequence). V gave up 2 bases and J gave up 5 bases; unmatched junction bases: 2. CDR3 length equals 13 residues. The CDR3 protein is CASSLTSDETQYF. CDR3 nucleotides: TGTGCCAGCAGCTTAACTAGCGACGAGACCCAGTACTTC.

In this sample, this clonotype turned up many times. This rearrangement joins TRBV15 to TRBJ2-1; the D is unclear. There are 15 residues in the CDR3. CDR1 is LNHNV, CDR2 YYDKDF, per germline (reference sequence). V lost 1 base to trimming and J lost 7 bases, with 14 bases between them. This chain's CDR3 is CATSRVLGRGNEQFF. The CDR3, as DNA: TGTGCCACCAGCAGAGTGTTAGGTAGAGGTAATGAGCAGTTCTTC.

J is TRBJ2-1 and V is TRBV10-3, with TRBD2 identical over 9 bases. V dropped 4 bases and J dropped 4; count of bases not matched to a gene: 5. CDR3 length equals 15 residues. The germline CDR1 and CDR2 sequences are ENHRY and SYGVKD. This chain's CDR3 is CAISGLAGIYNEQFF. The DNA of the CDR3 is TGTGCCATCAGTGGGCTAGCGGGGATATACAATGAGCAGTTCTTC.

The chain employs TRBV25-1 and TRBJ2-7; 9 bases agree with TRBD1. The junction had 6 bases not matched to a gene; V was cut back by 4 bases and J by 5 bases. CDR3 length: 14 residues. CDR1 is MGHDK and CDR2 is SYGVNS in the germline V gene. In DNA, the CDR3 is TGTGCCAGCAGTGGGGGGACAGGGATCAACGAGCAGTACTTC. Its protein product is CASSGGTGINEQYF.

This chain connects TRBV20-1 to TRBJ2-3; D remains ambiguous. Deletions cut 3 bases from V and 5 bases from J, with 9 bases between. This CDR3 has 12 residues. Germline CDR1 is DFQATT and CDR2 is SNEGSKA (reference sequence). Here the CDR3 DNA reads TGCAGTGCTAGTACGTTCCGAGATACGCAGTATTTT. It specifies CSASTFRDTQYF.

The rearrangement joins TRBV5-6 to TRBJ1-1, with a possible D match to TRBD1 (5 bases). CDR1 SGHDT and CDR2 YYEEEE come from the germline V gene. The CDR3 loop spans 16 amino acids. V was trimmed by 2 bases and J by 3 bases, leaving 17 bases between them. The CDR3 loop reads CASSFQARVMDTEAFF. The CDR3 DNA is TGTGCCAGCAGCTTCCAAGCCAGGGTGATGGACACTGAAGCTTTCTTT. Supplemented by reference TRBV5-6 and TRBJ1-1, the full variable domain reads DAGVTQSPTHLIKTRGQQVTLRCSPKSGHDTVSWYQQALGQGPQFIFQYYEEEERQRGNFPDRFSGHQFPNYSSELNVNALLLGDSALYLCASSFQARVMDTEAFFGQGTRLTVV.

This clonotype was observed a handful of times. The J gene is TRBJ2-7, the V gene TRBV27; D ambiguous. In germline, CDR1 is MNHEY, CDR2 SMNVEV (reference sequence). Trimming stripped 2 bases from V and 5 bases from J, with 10 bases between. CDR3 length equals 13 residues. CDR3 nucleotide sequence: TGTGCCAGCAGTTTAACCCGGGTAAACGAGCAGTACTTC. Its protein product is CASSLTRVNEQYF.

This clonotype occurred a few times. J is TRBJ2-2 and V is TRBV7-9; TRBD2 aligns across 8 bases. Germline V lookup: CDR1 SEHNR, CDR2 FQNEAQ (reference sequence). J was trimmed by 1 base and V by 5 bases; bases with no gene match: 9. The CDR3 has 17 residues. The CDR3 reads CASSSPVAGGNTGELFF. CDR3 DNA sequence: TGTGCCAGCAGCAGCCCCGTTGCGGGGGGGAACACCGGGGAGCTGTTTTTT.

The chain is built from TRBV29-1 and TRBJ1-1, with D possibly TRBD1 on 6 matching bases. Trimming removed 4 bases from V and 6 bases from J, with 18 bases in between. CDR1 SQVTM and CDR2 ANQGSEA come from the germline V gene. The CDR3 is 14 amino acids. Here the CDR3 reads CSVVGPRGAAEAFF. DNA of the CDR3: TGCAGCGTTGTGGGACCCCGGGGGGCCGCTGAAGCTTTCTTT.

Remarks on this clonotype: Lacking the conserved final phenylalanine or tryptophan, this CDR3 likely reflects a read error. V usage is TRBV7-9 and J usage is TRBJ2-5, with D possibly matching TRBD2 (6 bases). V was clipped by 5 bases and J by 3 bases, with 16 bases between them. CDR3 length: 15 amino acids. The V gene's germline CDR1 is SEHNR and CDR2 FQNEAQ (reference sequence). CDR3: CASSRGRDFEETQYL. The CDR3 DNA reads TGTGCCAGCAGCCGGGGCCGGGACTTCGAAGAGACCCAGTACTTA.

This chain joins TRBV6-5 and TRBJ2-7; 7 nucleotides agree with TRBD2. J lost 3 bases, V lost 2 bases, and 1 base had no gene match. The germline CDR1 and CDR2 sequences are MNHEY and SVGAGI. The CDR3 extends over 13 amino acids. CDR3 region: CASSYERGYEQYF. The CDR3 DNA sequence: TGTGCCAGCAGTTACGAGCGGGGCTACGAGCAGTACTTC.

The CDR3 nucleotides are TGTGCCAGCAGCTTCCGCACCAGACTAGCGGGGGGTTCCTACAATGAGCAGTTCTTC. This sequence encodes CASSFRTRLAGGSYNEQFF. V and J are TRBV21-1 and TRBJ2-1; the tabulated D call, TRBD2, remains unverified against the DNA. TRBV21-1 is recorded as a pseudogene. The CDR3 has 19 residues.

This clonotype was detected a few times. J is TRBJ2-7 and V is TRBV4-1; 9 bases fit TRBD1. V dropped 3 bases and J dropped 0; count of bases not matched to a gene: 6. Germline CDR1 reads MGHRA; CDR2 reads YSYEKL. The CDR3 length is 16 residues. The CDR3 loop reads CASSQSGTGISYEQYF. The CDR3 coding sequence is TGCGCCAGCAGCCAGAGTGGGACAGGGATCTCCTACGAGCAGTACTTC.

There are a few counts of this clonotype. The V call is TRBV13, the J call TRBJ2-7; TRBD2 matches 12 bases. The trim removed 2 bases at V and 2 bases at J, leaving 4 bases unmatched. The CDR3 sequence is 16 residues long. The germline CDR1 and CDR2 sequences are PRHDT and FYEKMQ (reference sequence). In nucleotides, the CDR3 is TGTGCCAGCAGCTTAAGGACTAGCGGGAACCCCTACGAGCAGTACTTC. This codes for CASSLRTSGNPYEQYF.

The gene calls are TRBV29-1 and TRBJ1-1, with D hard to call. Germline CDR1 and CDR2: SQVTM and ANQGSEA. CDR3 length: 10 amino acids. Trimming stripped 7 bases from V and 6 bases from J, with 9 bases between. The CDR3 sequence: CSAEGPEAFF. Written as DNA, the CDR3 is TGCAGCGCCGAGGGTCCTGAAGCTTTCTTT.

This chain links TRBV3-1 with TRBJ2-7; D is unresolved. V was pared by 5 bases and J by 2 bases, with 13 bases between. This CDR3 is 14 amino acids long. The V gene's germline CDR1 is LGHDT and CDR2 YNNKEL (reference sequence). CDR3 DNA sequence: TGTGCCAGCAGCAGGTTGACCGATCCCTACGAGCAGTACTTC. Residues: CASSRLTDPYEQYF.

This clonotype was counted only a few times. The chain recombines TRBV6-6 with TRBJ2-1, with 7 bases aligning to TRBD1. The length of the CDR3 is 15 residues. V was pared by 6 bases and J by 1 base, with 6 bases of the junction left unmatched. Germline V CDR1 and CDR2: MNHNY, SVGAGI (reference sequence). CDR3 sequence reads: CASRPSGQSYNEQFF. The CDR3, as DNA: TGTGCCAGCAGGCCCTCGGGACAGTCCTACAATGAGCAGTTCTTC.

The chain uses TRBV5-6 and TRBJ2-1; D possibly corresponds to TRBD2 (6 bases). Germline CDR1 reads SGHDT; CDR2 reads YYEEEE. V was pared by 3 bases and J by 7 bases, with 20 bases between. This CDR3 is 16 amino acids long. The CDR3 loop reads CASSWGGRGAGNEQFF. The CDR3 coding sequence is TGTGCCAGCAGCTGGGGCGGGCGGGGAGCTGGGAATGAGCAGTTCTTC.

The chain has TRBV30 and TRBJ2-7; D gene unclear. V dropped 0 bases and J dropped 5 bases, with 8 bases sitting between them. Germline V gene data show CDR1 as GTSNPN and CDR2 as SVGIG (reference sequence). The CDR3 is 12 amino acids. CDR3 protein: CAWSVLGDEQYF. CDR3 bases: TGTGCCTGGAGTGTACTTGGCGACGAGCAGTACTTC.